This entry lists 21 T cell receptor beta chains sequenced from one sample in a study of PD-L1 blockade in urothelial cancer. Sequenced by immunoSEQ multiplex PCR; TCRdb stores in-frame clones only, minus some. The data hold 45,000 to 70,000 clones, with less than 90% observed a single time. The time point is: pretreatment peripheral blood. Sequenced here: PBMCs, sampled around atezolizumab (anti-PD-L1) treatment. The origin of the receptors is a man in his 70s with urothelial cancer.

The chain couples TRBV12-5 to TRBJ2-3; 11 bases align to TRBD2. Germline assignment: CDR1 LGHNT and CDR2 FRNRAP. The CDR3 is 14 amino acids. Trimming took 6 bases from V and 5 from J; bases not matched to a gene: 4. The CDR3 sequence is CASGSGLAGDTQYF. The CDR3 coding sequence is TGTGCTAGTGGCAGCGGACTAGCGGGAGATACGCAGTATTTT.

The chain joins TRBV6-1 to TRBJ2-4; D ambiguous. The V end was cut by 0 bases, the J end by 0 bases, with 15 bases between. Germline V gene data show CDR1 as MNHNS and CDR2 as SASEGT. CDR3 size: 18 residues. The CDR3 spells CASSEASAGSLAKNIQYF. Here the CDR3 DNA reads TGTGCCAGCAGTGAAGCGAGTGCAGGCTCTTTAGCCAAAAACATTCAGTACTTC.

The chain joins TRBV18 to TRBJ2-5; 13 positions match TRBD2. The germline gives CDR1 KGHSH, CDR2 LQKENI. V was pared by 3 bases and J by 4 bases, with 5 bases of the junction left unmatched. The CDR3 loop spans 16 amino acids. CDR3 sequence: CASSPTSGRPSETQYF. DNA of the CDR3: TGTGCCAGCTCACCGACTAGCGGGAGGCCCTCAGAGACCCAGTACTTC.

This CDR3 reads CASSLGQGWRNTEAFF. CDR3 in DNA: TGTGCCAGCAGCCTGGGACAGGGATGGAGAAACACTGAAGCTTTCTTT. This sequence joins TRBV5-4 and TRBJ1-1, with 9 bases fitting TRBD1. Germline trimming cut 4 bases from V and 2 bases from J; bases unmatched to any gene: 9. Per germline, CDR1 SGHNT and CDR2 YYREEE (reference sequence). The CDR3 has 16 residues. Supplemented by reference TRBV5-4 and TRBJ1-1, the full variable domain reads ETGVTQSPTHLIKTRGQQVTLRCSSQSGHNTVSWYQQALGQGPQFIFQYYREEENGRGNFPPRFSGLQFPNYSSELNVNALELDDSALYLCASSLGQGWRNTEAFFGQGTRLTVV.

CDR3 residues: CASSPGQSSTDTQYF. The CDR3 DNA reads TGTGCCAGCAGCCCCGGACAGTCTAGCACAGATACGCAGTATTTT. V and J are TRBV7-3 and TRBJ2-3, with D possibly TRBD1 on 6 matching bases. Germline CDR1 SGHTA, CDR2 FQGTGA. The CDR3 covers 15 residues. The V and J ends lost 5 bases and 0 bases respectively, with 12 bases between them.

This clone has more than one count but fewer than ten. The V and J genes are TRBV4-1 and TRBJ2-3; 9 nucleotides align to TRBD1. Trimming cost V 4 bases and J 3 bases; bases outside gene matches: 5. Germline CDR1 is MGHRA and CDR2 is YSYEKL. The CDR3 runs 15 residues. CDR3 sequence: CASSRIQGATDTQYF. The CDR3 coding sequence is TGCGCCAGCAGCCGGATACAGGGGGCGACAGATACGCAGTATTTT.

V gene TRBV29-1 combines with J gene TRBJ2-7; tentatively, D is TRBD2 (6 bases). CDR1 SQVTM and CDR2 ANQGSEA come from the germline V gene. Trimming stripped 6 bases from V and 3 bases from J, with 18 bases between. The CDR3 spans 14 residues. CDR3 coding DNA: TGCAGCGTGGGGGGTGGAACTAGGCTCTACGAGCAGTACTTC. Protein: CSVGGGTRLYEQYF.

The rearrangement uses TRBV28 and TRBJ2-7; 7 bases are shared with TRBD1. The V gene's germline CDR1 is MDHEN and CDR2 SYDVKM. This CDR3 is built from 14 residues. V lost 7 bases to trimming and J lost 0 bases; unmatched junction nucleotides: 6. CDR3 protein: CASTDRVSSYEQYF. The CDR3 DNA sequence: TGTGCCAGCACCGACAGGGTAAGCTCCTACGAGCAGTACTTC.

The rearrangement joins TRBV18 to TRBJ1-2; D gene uncertain. The V and J ends lost 3 bases and 5 bases respectively, with 10 bases between them. CDR3 length: 13 residues. CDR1 is KGHSH, CDR2 LQKENI, per germline. CDR3 residues: CASSPGNGYGYTF. The CDR3 DNA reads TGTGCCAGCTCACCCGGGAACGGATATGGCTACACCTTC.

The chain recombines TRBV14 with TRBJ2-5; D call uncertain. The ends were cut back, 1 base at V and 3 bases at J, with 15 bases in the middle. This CDR3 spans 16 amino acids. Germline values: CDR1 SGHDN, CDR2 FVKESK. The CDR3 protein is CASSQGVAVSKETQYF. Written as DNA, the CDR3 is TGTGCCAGCAGCCAAGGGGTAGCAGTTTCCAAAGAGACCCAGTACTTC.

V usage is TRBV27 and J usage is TRBJ2-2; D possibly corresponds to TRBD2 (5 bases). V shed 7 bases and J shed 0 bases, with 12 bases lying between them. This CDR3 is 15 amino acids long. Germline assignment: CDR1 MNHEY and CDR2 SMNVEV (reference sequence). The CDR3 DNA sequence: TGTGCCAGCACCTGGGAGACACCGAACACCGGGGAGCTGTTTTTT. Translation: CASTWETPNTGELFF.

This rearrangement joins TRBV18 to TRBJ1-4; D possibly corresponds to TRBD1 (5 bases). Trimming took off 0 bases at V and 2 bases at J, with 10 bases between the two ends. From germline, CDR1 is KGHSH and CDR2 LQKENI. The CDR3 loop spans 16 amino acids. This CDR3 is CASSPPARGTNEKLFF. CDR3 bases: TGTGCCAGCTCACCACCGGCAAGGGGCACTAATGAAAAACTGTTTTTT.

The V call is TRBV6-6, the J call TRBJ1-5, with D maybe TRBD1 (5 bases). V lost 0 bases to trimming and J lost 7 bases, with 13 bases between them. CDR3 length equals 15 residues. Per germline, CDR1 MNHNY and CDR2 SVGAGI (reference sequence). The CDR3 spells CASSYSGSGDQPQHF. In nucleotides, the CDR3 is TGTGCCAGCAGTTACTCGGGATCGGGGGACCAGCCCCAGCATTTT.

This clone appeared a few times. The chain has TRBV7-8 and TRBJ2-2; 7 positions match TRBD1. This CDR3 region has 15 residues. Germline values: CDR1 SGHVS, CDR2 FQNEAQ. V trimming: 5 bases; J trimming: 2 bases; junction bases outside the gene matches: 5. The CDR3 is CASSTRQGNTGELFF. The DNA of the CDR3 is TGTGCCAGCAGCACGAGACAGGGCAACACCGGGGAGCTGTTTTTT.

V usage is TRBV6-1 and J usage is TRBJ2-1; 9 positions agree with TRBD2. With 3 bases clipped from V and 9 bases from J, the junction kept 6 bases outside the gene matches. CDR1 is MNHNS, CDR2 SASEGT, per germline. The CDR3 totals 14 residues. The CDR3 coding sequence is TGTGCCAGCAGTGAGCGGGAGGGCGAGGGTGAGCAGTTCTTC. Amino acid sequence: CASSEREGEGEQFF.

In nucleotides, the CDR3 is TGCGCCAGCAGCCATAGGGGGCCCCTTGGAAACACCATATATTTT. Translated: CASSHRGPLGNTIYF. The rearrangement uses TRBV4-1 and TRBJ1-3, with 7 bases aligning to TRBD1. Germline V CDR1 and CDR2: MGHRA, YSYEKL. The trim removed 3 bases at V and 3 bases at J, leaving 5 bases unmatched. The CDR3 sequence is 15 residues long.

V usage is TRBV6-1 and J usage is TRBJ2-5, with TRBD2 matching 7 bases. The CDR3 sequence is 14 residues long. Trimming removed 4 bases from V and 3 bases from J; junction bases left unmatched: 5. Germline CDR1 MNHNS, CDR2 SASEGT. This CDR3 reads CASSGGAGEETQYF. The CDR3 DNA follows: TGTGCCAGCAGTGGCGGGGCGGGAGAAGAGACCCAGTACTTC.

The rearrangement joins TRBV7-3 to TRBJ2-2, with D possibly matching TRBD2 (6 bases). V was clipped by 5 bases and J by 6 bases, with 19 bases between them. The CDR3 is 16 amino acids. The germline gives CDR1 SGHTA, CDR2 FQGTGA. CDR3 sequence: CASSPTGLPPPGELFF. The CDR3 nucleotides are TGTGCCAGCAGCCCAACGGGACTTCCACCGCCCGGGGAGCTGTTTTTT.

This clone occurred a few times. The genes are TRBV5-1 and TRBJ1-4; 9 nucleotides match TRBD1. Germline V gene sequence: CDR1 SGHRS, CDR2 YFSETQ. V trimming: 5 bases; J trimming: 5 bases; junction bases outside the gene matches: 7. This CDR3 has 15 residues. CDR3 sequence: CASRGGDRANEKLFF. The DNA of the CDR3 is TGCGCCAGCAGGGGTGGGGACAGGGCAAATGAAAAACTGTTTTTT.

This sequence joins TRBV7-2 and TRBJ2-1; 7 positions agree with TRBD2. Germline loops: CDR1 SGHTA, CDR2 FQGNSA. The CDR3 has 14 residues. V trimming: 3 bases; J trimming: 9 bases; junction bases outside the gene matches: 8. CDR3 DNA: TGTGCCAGCAGCTTCCTTCTAGGGGAGGGTGAGCAGTTCTTC. This gives the protein CASSFLLGEGEQFF.

The rearrangement joins TRBV2 to TRBJ1-2; no clear D. This CDR3 is 16 amino acids long. Germline V lookup: CDR1 SNHLY, CDR2 FYNNEI. The V end lost 7 bases, the J end lost 1 base, and 19 bases lay between the germline ends. The CDR3 loop is CASNSGTTAVNYGYTF. The CDR3 DNA reads TGTGCCAGCAACAGTGGAACAACAGCGGTTAACTATGGCTACACCTTC.